Listed below are T cell receptor beta chains from one sample, sequenced in a study of blood T cell repertoires in COVID-19. Libraries were prepared by immunoSEQ multiplex PCR; TCRdb keeps only in-frame clonotypes and omits some of them. The repertoire holds 50,000 to 60,000 clones, with about 83% as singletons. Sequenced sample: peripheral blood. The receptors here all came from a man aged 35 to 55 with acute or convalescent COVID-19. Both conserved end residues are part of each CDR3. Each record gives: CDR3 protein, CDR3 DNA, J gene, D gene, V gene, clone size. A D gene is named only where the DNA matches it firmly. The size of a clone is reported for some rows only, either as once, few or many, or as a class for expanded clones.

CASSVYSGANVLTF TGCGCCAGCAGCGTCTACTCTGGGGCCAACGTCCTGACTTTC TRBJ2-6 NA TRBV5-1 NA
CASSIQASGANVLTF TGCGCCAGCAGCATCCAGGCGTCTGGGGCCAACGTCCTGACTTTC TRBJ2-6 NA TRBV5-1 NA
CASKEPGGSETQYF TGCGCCAGCAAGGAGCCGGGAGGCTCAGAGACCCAGTACTTC TRBJ2-5 TRBD2 TRBV5-1 once
CASRESLAVAYEQYF TGTGCCAGCAGAGAAAGTCTAGCGGTTGCCTACGAGCAGTACTTC TRBJ2-7 TRBD2 TRBV2 NA
CASSQDTGNYGYTF TGTGCCAGCAGCCAAGATACAGGGAACTATGGCTACACCTTC TRBJ1-2 NA TRBV14 NA
CASSENPLARTQYF TGTGCCAGCAGTGAAAACCCGCTTGCGCGTACGCAGTATTTT TRBJ2-3 NA TRBV6-1 NA
CAWTPGPGADYGYTF TGTGCCTGGACCCCTGGGCCAGGGGCGGACTATGGCTACACCTTC TRBJ1-2 NA TRBV30 NA
CASSIGGTSTDTQYF TGTGCCAGTAGTATAGGCGGAACTAGCACAGATACGCAGTATTTT TRBJ2-3 NA TRBV19 few
CASSSAGGGTDTQYF TGTGCCAGCAGTTCAGCGGGAGGGGGCACAGATACGCAGTATTTT TRBJ2-3 TRBD2 TRBV6-5 once
CASSLGASDNSPLHF TGCGCCAGCAGCTTGGGGGCATCGGATAATTCACCCCTCCACTTT TRBJ1-6 NA TRBV5-1 NA
CASSLGTQQGIQYF TGCGCCAGCAGCTTGGGAACTCAACAGGGCATTCAGTACTTC TRBJ2-4 NA TRBV5-1 once
CASSLLYDTQYF TGTGCCAGCAGCTTACTATATGATACGCAGTATTTT TRBJ2-3 NA TRBV7-9 NA
CASRGESTGGKSHNEQFF TGTGCCAGCAGGGGAGAATCGACAGGGGGTAAATCACACAATGAGCAGTTCTTC TRBJ2-1 NA TRBV21-1 NA
CASSLGARADTQYF TGTGCCAGCAGCTTAGGGGCCAGGGCAGATACGCAGTATTTT TRBJ2-3 NA TRBV7-9 NA
CASSTSTGRNTEAFF TGTGCCAGCAGCACATCGACAGGGAGGAACACTGAAGCTTTCTTT TRBJ1-1 TRBD1 TRBV11-2 NA
CASSLENRGQETQYF TGTGCCAGCAGCTTGGAAAACAGGGGCCAAGAGACCCAGTACTTC TRBJ2-5 TRBD1 TRBV5-4 NA
CASSSGGVNEKLFF TGTGCCAGCAGCTCCGGGGGGGTTAATGAAAAACTGTTTTTT TRBJ1-4 NA TRBV11-2 few
CASSDRYRSWTDTQYF TGTGCCAGCAGTGATCGGTACAGGTCGTGGACAGATACGCAGTATTTT TRBJ2-3 NA TRBV2 NA
CASSTTTLEQYF TGTGCCAGCAGCACCACTACCCTCGAGCAGTACTTC TRBJ2-7 NA TRBV7-2 NA
CASSLQSGNTGELFF TGTGCCAGCAGTTTACAGTCAGGGAACACCGGGGAGCTGTTTTTT TRBJ2-2 NA TRBV7-2 NA
CASSMTGQTSETQYF TGCGCCAGCAGCATGACGGGACAGACGTCGGAGACCCAGTACTTC TRBJ2-5 TRBD1 TRBV5-1 NA
CASSQDSNYGYTF TGTGCCAGCAGCCAGGACAGTAACTATGGCTACACCTTC TRBJ1-2 NA TRBV5-4 NA
CASSIRTAQETQYF TGTGCCAGCAGCATTCGGACAGCCCAAGAGACCCAGTACTTC TRBJ2-5 NA TRBV7-9 NA
CASSISGAYEQYF TGTGCCAGCAGTATTAGCGGGGCCTACGAGCAGTACTTC TRBJ2-7 TRBD2 TRBV2 NA
CASSLASGNTGELFF TGTGCCAGCAGCTTGGCCTCGGGTAACACCGGGGAGCTGTTTTTT TRBJ2-2 NA TRBV5-8 NA
CASSKGVGEQFF TGTGCCAGTAGTAAAGGGGTTGGTGAGCAGTTCTTC TRBJ2-1 NA TRBV19 few
CASSIRAVGDNQPQHF TGTGCCAGTAGTATACGGGCCGTCGGGGACAATCAGCCCCAGCATTTT TRBJ1-5 NA TRBV19 NA
CASSPRDRDSGANVLTF TGTGCCAGCAGCCCCCGAGATCGGGACTCTGGGGCCAACGTCCTGACTTTC TRBJ2-6 NA TRBV3-1/TRBV3-2 NA
CSVERDRGSEQYF TGCAGCGTTGAGCGGGACAGGGGAAGCGAGCAGTACTTC TRBJ2-7 TRBD1 TRBV29-1 once
CASSIRGGYGNTIYF TGTGCCAGTAGTATCCGAGGGGGTTACGGAAACACCATATATTTT TRBJ1-3 NA TRBV19 few
CASRRGQAGTF TGTGCCAGCCGCCGGGGACAGGCGGGGACCTTC TRBJ1-2 TRBD1 TRBV6-5 NA
CAWSGGRTVYSNQPQHF TGTGCCTGGAGCGGTGGCAGGACAGTTTATAGCAATCAGCCCCAGCATTTT TRBJ1-5 NA TRBV30 NA
CASSLDRAAGTGELFF TGTGCCAGCAGTCTGGACAGGGCAGCTGGCACCGGGGAGCTGTTTTTT TRBJ2-2 TRBD1 TRBV27 NA
CASSKVGGTDNSPLHF TGTGCCAGCAGCAAAGTCGGCGGGACAGATAATTCACCCCTCCACTTT TRBJ1-6 NA TRBV21-1 NA
CASSTEGRQGTGYTF TGTGCCAGTAGTACCGAGGGACGACAGGGGACTGGCTACACCTTC TRBJ1-2 TRBD1 TRBV19 NA
CASTRTGPLWAGYTF TGTGCCAGCACCCGAACAGGGCCCCTGTGGGCTGGCTACACCTTC TRBJ1-2 NA TRBV21-1 NA
CASSSTGGAQETQYF TGTGCCAGCAGCTCGACAGGGGGGGCCCAAGAGACCCAGTACTTC TRBJ2-5 TRBD1 TRBV11-3 NA
CASSRQGGFNSAELFF TGCGCCAGCAGCCGACAGGGGGGTTTCAATTCGGCGGAGCTGTTTTTT TRBJ2-2 TRBD1 TRBV5-1 NA
CASSPWTGPNYGYTF TGTGCCAGCAGCCCGTGGACAGGGCCGAACTATGGCTACACCTTC TRBJ1-2 TRBD1 TRBV5-5 NA
CSVEVSGHNEKLFF TGCAGCGTTGAAGTGTCAGGTCATAATGAAAAACTGTTTTTT TRBJ1-4 NA TRBV29-1 NA
CASRRPGTNQETQYF TGTGCCAGCAGGCGACCCGGGACTAATCAAGAGACCCAGTACTTC TRBJ2-5 TRBD2 TRBV11-2 NA
CASGLGGGETQYF TGTGCTAGTGGTTTAGGGGGTGGGGAGACCCAGTACTTC TRBJ2-5 NA TRBV12-5 NA